This entry lists 10 T cell receptor beta chains sequenced from one sample in a study of T-cell memory formation after mild COVID-19. TCRdb processed the 5' RACE reads anew with MiXCR; each CDR3 protein has one entry. In the table there are a few hundred thousand distinct CDR3 sequences, around a quarter of which are singletons. Sequencing was performed on PBMCs or a T cell subset sorted from them (not recorded which). Receptors originate from an adult woman who had mild COVID-19 (a few samples of this study predate the infection). Cell type and time point are not known.

The chain links TRBV11-2 to TRBJ2-2; no clear D. The CDR3 extends over 12 amino acids. Germline lookup yields CDR1 SGHAT and CDR2 FQNNGV. V was cut by 0 bases and J by 15 bases, with 11 bases left in between. The CDR3 loop is CASSLDVGRVFF. The DNA of the CDR3 is TGTGCCAGCAGCTTAGATGTGGGAAGGGTGTTTTTT.

The chain employs TRBV30 and TRBJ1-6; D is undetermined. CDR1 is GTSNPN and CDR2 is SVGIG in the germline V gene (reference sequence). With 4 bases removed from V and 0 bases from J, the gap between germline ends came to 7 bases. CDR3 length: 14 amino acids. The chain's CDR3 is CAWTASSYNSPLHF. In DNA form, the CDR3 reads TGTGCCTGGACGGCTAGCTCCTATAATTCACCCCTCCACTTT.

This clonotype was detected ten times or more. The chain employs TRBV5-5 and TRBJ2-7; 9 positions agree with TRBD1. The junction had 4 bases not matched to a gene; V was cut back by 4 bases and J by 2 bases. Germline-derived CDR1 and CDR2 are SGHKS and YYEKEE (reference sequence). The CDR3 extends over 14 amino acids. This chain's CDR3 is CASSHGQGPYEQYF. For the CDR3, the DNA is TGTGCCAGCAGCCACGGACAGGGGCCCTACGAGCAGTACTTC.

This clonotype was recorded a few times. The chain carries TRBV7-2 and TRBJ2-3, with D unclear. In germline, CDR1 is SGHTA, CDR2 FQGNSA. V lost 4 bases and J lost 4, with 15 bases in between. This CDR3 has 15 residues. The CDR3 DNA reads as TGTGCCAGCAGCTCCCAAGGCCAGATTGCAGATACGCAGTATTTT. This sequence encodes CASSSQGQIADTQYF. Full variable domain (rest looked up from reference TRBV7-2 and TRBJ2-3): GAGVSQSPSNKVTEKGKDVELRCDPISGHTALYWYRQSLGQGLEFLIYFQGNSAPDKSGLPSDRFSAERTGGSVSTLTIQRTQQEDSAVYLCASSSQGQIADTQYFGPGTRLTVL.

This CDR3 reads CASSSTGVINQPQHF. The DNA of the CDR3 is TGTGCCAGCAGTTCGACAGGGGTCATTAATCAGCCCCAGCATTTT. V and J are TRBV28 and TRBJ1-5, with 8 positions matching TRBD1. CDR1 MDHEN and CDR2 SYDVKM come from the germline V gene. V shed 4 bases, J shed 4 bases, and the junction held 6 bases outside the gene matches. This CDR3 spans 15 amino acids.

The V and J genes are TRBV20-1 and TRBJ2-5; possibly TRBD1 for D (5 bases). With 3 bases removed from V and 0 bases from J, the gap between germline ends came to 14 bases. CDR3 length: 15 residues. CDR1 is DFQATT, CDR2 SNEGSKA, per germline (reference sequence). This chain's CDR3 is CSARGHPAHQETQYF. The CDR3 DNA sequence: TGCAGTGCTAGGGGGCACCCAGCTCACCAAGAGACCCAGTACTTC.

The chain joins TRBV24-1 to TRBJ2-3; D might be TRBD2 (5 bases). Germline V lookup: CDR1 KGHDR, CDR2 SFDVKD. Trimming took off 8 bases at V and 0 bases at J, with 11 bases between the two ends. The CDR3 runs to 14 residues. The chain's CDR3 is CATKERTSTDTQYF. The DNA for the CDR3 is TGTGCCACCAAGGAGCGGACTAGCACAGATACGCAGTATTTT.

This rearrangement joins TRBV25-1 to TRBJ2-3; 9 bases agree with TRBD2. The V segment lost 6 bases and the J segment 4 bases; nucleotides outside the gene matches: 11. CDR1 is MGHDK and CDR2 is SYGVNS in the germline V gene. The CDR3 sequence is 16 residues long. The CDR3, as DNA: TGTGCCAGCAGAGGACTAGTGCGGGAGGGCCCAGATACGCAGTATTTT. Translation: CASRGLVREGPDTQYF.

V gene TRBV2 combines with J gene TRBJ2-7, with 7 bases matching TRBD1. Trimming at V came to 8 bases and at J to 2 bases, leaving 12 bases not matched to a gene. The CDR3 spans 15 residues. Germline V gene lookup returns CDR1 SNHLY and CDR2 FYNNEI. CDR3 region: CASQDPGTDPYEQYF. The CDR3 coding sequence is TGTGCCAGCCAAGACCCTGGGACAGATCCCTACGAGCAGTACTTC.

This clonotype has a handful of counts. The chain recombines TRBV15 with TRBJ2-2; no reliable D call. The CDR3 runs to 13 residues. From germline, CDR1 is LNHNV and CDR2 YYDKDF (reference sequence). The germline V and J ends were trimmed by 5 bases and 2 bases, with 6 bases remaining between them. The CDR3 spells CATSSSNTGELFF. The DNA of the CDR3 is TGTGCCACCAGCTCCAGCAACACCGGGGAGCTGTTTTTT.